The 24 T cell receptor beta chains listed next were all sequenced from one sample in a study of T cell responses to AZD1222 COVID-19 vaccine. The repertoire was sequenced with immunoSEQ multiplex PCR; TCRdb's copy has only in-frame clones and lacks some. The sample consists of over 110,000 clones, roughly 90% of them appearing once. The sample in question was peripheral blood, obtained on day 0 of AZD1222 vaccination. The receptors were gathered from an adult in good health.

The chain is built from TRBV5-1 and TRBJ2-3; 10 nucleotides line up with TRBD2. Germline CDR1 is SGHRS and CDR2 is YFSETQ. CDR3 length: 15 residues. V lost 1 base and J lost 6; bases outside the gene matches: 5. The CDR3, as DNA: TGCGCCAGCAGCTTGTGGACTAGCGGCATGGATACGCAGTATTTT. It encodes CASSLWTSGMDTQYF. Looking up the rest from reference TRBV5-1 and TRBJ2-3 gives the full variable domain: KAGVTQTPRYLIKTRGQQVTLSCSPISGHRSVSWYQQTPGQGLQFLFEYFSETQRNKGNFPGRFSGRQFSNSRSEMNVSTLELGDSALYLCASSLWTSGMDTQYFGPGTRLTVL.

The V and J genes are TRBV27 and TRBJ2-7; unclear D gene. CDR1 MNHEY and CDR2 SMNVEV come from the germline V gene (reference sequence). CDR3 length: 14 residues. V dropped 6 bases and J dropped 2 bases, with 14 bases sitting between them. The CDR3 DNA reads TGTGCCAGCAGCTTAGGTGGGCTTCCCTACGAGCAGTACTTC. Amino acids: CASSLGGLPYEQYF.

This sequence joins TRBV6-5 and TRBJ2-7; maybe TRBD2 (6 bases). The CDR3 consists of 15 residues. From germline, CDR1 is MNHEY and CDR2 SVGAGI. Between the trimmed V and J ends, which lost 8 bases and 3 bases, there was a span of 20 bases. The chain's CDR3 is CASLPREKGGYEQYF. CDR3 nucleotide sequence: TGTGCCAGCCTCCCCCGCGAAAAGGGAGGCTACGAGCAGTACTTC.

The chain is built from TRBV29-1 and TRBJ1-4; 8 bases are shared with TRBD1. V lost 5 bases to trimming and J lost 7 bases; unmatched junction nucleotides: 6. The CDR3 totals 13 residues. Germline values: CDR1 SQVTM, CDR2 ANQGSEA. DNA for the CDR3: TGCAGCGTTCACAGGGGGAATAGTGAAAAACTGTTTTTT. This encodes CSVHRGNSEKLFF.

V gene TRBV2 combines with J gene TRBJ2-1; no reliable D call. The germline gives CDR1 SNHLY, CDR2 FYNNEI. The CDR3 runs to 13 residues. The V end lost 4 bases, the J end lost 9 bases, and 13 bases lay between the germline ends. In DNA, the CDR3 is TGTGCCAGCAGTGTCGGCCTAGGCGCTGAGCAGTTCTTC. Residues: CASSVGLGAEQFF.

This clone has a single count. V is TRBV5-4 and J is TRBJ2-3, with 7 nucleotides matching TRBD1. This CDR3 is 15 amino acids long. Germline lookup yields CDR1 SGHNT and CDR2 YYREEE (reference sequence). The trim removed 4 bases at V and 1 base at J, leaving 6 bases unmatched. This CDR3 reads CASSTGQKGTDTQYF. The DNA of the CDR3 is TGTGCCAGCAGCACGGGACAGAAGGGCACAGATACGCAGTATTTT.

V and J are TRBV5-1 and TRBJ2-2; no clear D. Germline V gives CDR1 SGHRS, CDR2 YFSETQ. The CDR3 is made up of 15 amino acids. Trimming removed 6 bases from V and 4 bases from J, with 16 bases in between. In nucleotides, the CDR3 is TGCGCCAGCAAACGCGGCGGAGAGGTCACCGGGGAGCTGTTTTTT. Its translation: CASKRGGEVTGELFF.

The chain employs TRBV7-3 and TRBJ2-3, with D possibly being TRBD1 (6 bases). Trimming left V 8 bases short and J 2 bases short, with 11 bases between. The germline V gene has CDR1 SGHTA and CDR2 FQGTGA. CDR3 length: 13 residues. The CDR3 DNA follows: TGTGCCAGCCGCGGACAGAACACAGATACGCAGTATTTT. This sequence encodes CASRGQNTDTQYF.

This chain joins TRBV28 and TRBJ1-1; TRBD1 matches 9 bases. Germline assignment: CDR1 MDHEN and CDR2 SYDVKM. The V gene end was trimmed by 5 bases and the J gene end by 5 bases; junction bases not matched to a gene: 12. CDR3 length equals 16 residues. Here the CDR3 reads CASSPQLGQGRTEAFF. The CDR3 DNA reads as TGTGCCAGCAGTCCTCAACTGGGACAGGGAAGGACTGAAGCTTTCTTT.

This clone was recorded a few times. Other DNA sequences in this specimen translate into the identical CDR3. The chain is built from TRBV6-5 and TRBJ1-5; 7 bases line up with TRBD1. V lost 6 bases, J lost 2 bases, and 1 base stayed unmatched. This CDR3 spans 13 amino acids. The germline V gene has CDR1 MNHEY and CDR2 SVGAGI. For the CDR3, the DNA is TGTGCCAGCAGAACAGGGGGCAATCAGCCCCAGCATTTT. Encoded protein: CASRTGGNQPQHF.

The rearrangement joins TRBV7-8 to TRBJ1-2, with 8 positions matching TRBD1. Trimming cost V 6 bases and J 4 bases; bases outside gene matches: 10. Germline loops: CDR1 SGHVS, CDR2 FQNEAQ. The CDR3 runs to 15 residues. CDR3 sequence (DNA): TGTGCCAGCAGTCCGGGGACAGGTATCTTCTATGGCTACACCTTC. Translated, it gives CASSPGTGIFYGYTF.

The chain uses TRBV27 and TRBJ1-4, with 10 bases that match TRBD1. V lost 3 bases and J lost 11; bases outside the gene matches: 9. This CDR3 contains 15 residues. From germline, CDR1 is MNHEY and CDR2 SMNVEV (reference sequence). The CDR3 reads CASSFRDRGSGKLFF. For the CDR3, the DNA is TGTGCCAGCAGTTTCCGGGACAGGGGATCGGGGAAACTGTTTTTT.

The V and J genes are TRBV6-5 and TRBJ2-7; D call uncertain. Germline CDR1 and CDR2: MNHEY and SVGAGI. The CDR3 contains 15 residues. Trimming took 7 bases from V and 0 from J, leaving 16 bases between them. CDR3 sequence: CASTRGTAYSYEQYF. As DNA, the CDR3 is TGTGCCAGCACCCGAGGCACAGCTTACTCCTACGAGCAGTACTTC.

The chain combines TRBV28 with TRBJ1-5; D is unresolved. V was cut by 4 bases and J by 0 bases, with 7 bases left in between. From germline, CDR1 is MDHEN and CDR2 SYDVKM. The CDR3 is made up of 14 amino acids. CDR3 nucleotide sequence: TGTGCCAGCAGTTCTTTGAATAGCAATCAGCCCCAGCATTTT. Protein: CASSSLNSNQPQHF.

This clone was seen a single time. The rearrangement links TRBV3-1 (or the pseudogene TRBV3-2) to TRBJ2-3; perhaps D is TRBD1 or TRBD2 (6 bases each). The CDR3 covers 16 residues. Germline-derived CDR1 and CDR2 are LGHDT and YNNKEL (reference sequence). Between the trimmed V and J ends, which lost 1 base and 0 bases, there was a span of 11 bases. CDR3 amino acids: CASSQVSGGSTDTQYF. As DNA, the CDR3 is TGTGCCAGCAGCCAAGTTTCCGGGGGCAGCACAGATACGCAGTATTTT.

The chain combines TRBV18 with TRBJ2-6; 12 bases line up with TRBD1. The germline V gene has CDR1 KGHSH and CDR2 LQKENI. After removal of 6 bases from V and 0 bases from J, the junction contained 6 bases not matched to a gene. There are 18 residues in the CDR3. CDR3 in DNA: TGTGCCAGCTCGCGTAGGGACAGGGGGCCCTCTGGGGCCAACGTCCTGACTTTC. This codes for CASSRRDRGPSGANVLTF. Looking up the rest from reference TRBV18 and TRBJ2-6 gives the full variable domain: NAGVMQNPRHLVRRRGQEARLRCSPMKGHSHVYWYRQLPEEGLKFMVYLQKENIIDESGMPKERFSAEFPKEGPSILRIQQVVRGDSAAYFCASSRRDRGPSGANVLTFGAGSRLTVL.

The chain joins TRBV2 to TRBJ1-5; TRBD1 is a possible D gene (6 bases). Per germline, CDR1 SNHLY and CDR2 FYNNEI. V lost 5 bases and J 4 bases, leaving 9 bases between the germline ends. There are 13 residues in the CDR3. In DNA form, the CDR3 reads TGTGCCAGCAGTTTGACAGGTAATCAGCCCCAGCATTTT. The encoded protein is CASSLTGNQPQHF. The variable domain in full, with the rest retrieved from reference TRBV2 and TRBJ1-5, is EPEVTQTPSHQVTQMGQEVILRCVPISNHLYFYWYRQILGQKVEFLVSFYNNEISEKSEIFDDQFSVERPDGSNFTLKIRSTKLEDSAMYFCASSLTGNQPQHFGDGTRLSIL.

The V gene is TRBV24-1, the J gene TRBJ2-1, with a possible D match to TRBD1 (6 bases). Germline CDR1 is KGHDR and CDR2 is SFDVKD. V gave up 0 bases and J gave up 9 bases, with 11 bases separating them. This CDR3 comprises 14 residues. The CDR3 is CATSDLMGASEQFF. CDR3 DNA: TGTGCCACCAGTGATTTGATGGGGGCAAGTGAGCAGTTCTTC.

The V and J genes are TRBV13 and TRBJ1-6; 10 nucleotides agree with TRBD1. This CDR3 contains 18 residues. Germline CDR1 reads PRHDT; CDR2 reads FYEKMQ (reference sequence). After removal of 8 bases from V and 0 bases from J, the junction contained 10 bases not matched to a gene. CDR3 sequence: CASHRRQGASSYNSPLHF. As DNA, the CDR3 is TGTGCCAGCCACCGTCGACAGGGGGCAAGCTCCTATAATTCACCCCTCCACTTT.

V is TRBV12-3 or TRBV12-4 and J is TRBJ1-3; D is ambiguous. The CDR3 length is 13 residues. V was shortened by 7 bases and J by 7 bases, with 14 bases between the two germline ends. For the CDR3, the DNA is TGTGCCAGCAACTGTCCTGGCTGTAACACCATATATTTT. Protein sequence: CASNCPGCNTIYF.

The rearrangement links TRBV7-3 to TRBJ2-3, with D perhaps TRBD1 (5 bases). Trimming removed 0 bases from V and 6 bases from J, with 10 bases in between. CDR1 and CDR2 (germline): SGHTA, FQGTGA. This CDR3 comprises 14 residues. DNA of the CDR3: TGTGCCAGCAGCTTAACAGGGGCCGGGGATACGCAGTATTTT. Protein product: CASSLTGAGDTQYF.

This clone was observed a few times. V and J are TRBV15 and TRBJ2-7; D is uncertain. Trimming took off 5 bases at V and 0 bases at J, with 11 bases between the two ends. This CDR3 has 14 amino acids. Germline V gene data show CDR1 as LNHNV and CDR2 as YYDKDF (reference sequence). CDR3 region: CATSERVGSYEQYF. Here the CDR3 DNA reads TGTGCCACCAGCGAACGAGTAGGCTCCTACGAGCAGTACTTC.

The chain links TRBV6-4 to TRBJ2-1, with 9 bases lining up with TRBD1. CDR1 and CDR2 (germline): MRHNA, SNTAGT. CDR3 length: 13 residues. J gave up 9 bases and V 6 bases, and 6 bases lay outside the gene matches. The CDR3 spells CASSGTGLSEQFF. CDR3 in DNA: TGTGCCAGCAGCGGGACAGGGTTGAGTGAGCAGTTCTTC.

This chain connects TRBV2 to TRBJ2-2; a weak D match, TRBD1 (5 bases). V dropped 8 bases and J dropped 6 bases, with 10 bases sitting between them. The CDR3 spans 12 residues. CDR1 is SNHLY, CDR2 FYNNEI, per germline. DNA of the CDR3: TGTGCCAGCGGCAGGGAAGCCGGGGAGCTGTTTTTT. Translating it yields CASGREAGELFF.